This T cell receptor (beta chain) was captured by sequencing in a study of blood T cell repertoires in COVID-19. As for the study in general: Whether acute or convalescent, the COVID-19 samples came from the United States, Italy and Spain. PBMCs, B-cell-depleted T cells, or T cells were the source of the cDNA or gDNA that made up the material.

Original methodology: Amplification with reference gene primers provided the estimates of nucleated cell counts. Sequencing was performed with immunoSEQ multiplex PCR; in TCRdb, only in-frame clones are kept and a portion is missing. That table supplies the V and J calls and clone size; D and trimming were determined from the DNA. The table lists roughly 120,000 clones, approximately 87% of them singletons. Germline V gene lookup returns CDR1 SGHKS and CDR2 YYEKEE (reference sequence). CDR3 size: 13 residues. V was clipped by 3 bases and J by 7 bases, with 11 bases between them. Input material: peripheral blood. The gene calls are TRBV5-5 and TRBJ2-1, with D possibly being TRBD1 (5 bases). This TCR was sampled from a man in his thirties or forties with acute or convalescent COVID-19. This CDR3 reads CASSWGSTNEQFF. The CDR3 region has the DNA TGTGCCAGCAGCTGGGGCTCTACGAATGAGCAGTTCTTC.